Below are 26 T cell receptor beta chains sequenced from a single sample in a study of T cells after yellow fever vaccination. TCRdb re-called the 5' RACE reads with MiXCR, one entry per CDR3 protein. The sample lists around 600,000 distinct CDR3 sequences, roughly an eighth seen once, with 15% in the top ten. Source: PBMCs, taken on the day of the yellow fever booster vaccination. The origin of the receptors is a man aged 25 to 45 who received the YFV17D yellow fever vaccine.

The chain uses TRBV20-1 and TRBJ2-1, with a tentative D call TRBD2 (5 bases). Germline V CDR1 and CDR2: DFQATT, SNEGSKA (reference sequence). The CDR3 is 11 residues long. V lost 6 bases and J lost 4, with 7 bases in between. Written as DNA, the CDR3 is TGCAGTGCAGGGAGATACAATGAGCAGTTCTTC. This encodes CSAGRYNEQFF.

This clonotype was seen only a few times. The rearrangement links TRBV5-6 to TRBJ1-2; weak D call: TRBD1 (6 bases). The germline V gene has CDR1 SGHDT and CDR2 YYEEEE. Trimming pared 0 bases from V and 8 bases from J, leaving 17 bases between. The CDR3 consists of 15 residues. The CDR3 protein is CASSLALGGAAGYTF. The CDR3 coding sequence is TGTGCCAGCAGCTTGGCCCTTGGGGGCGCGGCGGGCTACACCTTC.

V is TRBV18 and J is TRBJ2-7; D remains unclear. CDR1 is KGHSH, CDR2 LQKENI, per germline. This CDR3 is 14 amino acids long. V was clipped by 4 bases and J by 4 bases, with 14 bases between them. CDR3 sequence: CASSLPTEGYEQYF. The CDR3 region has the DNA TGTGCCAGCTCACTCCCGACCGAAGGATACGAGCAGTACTTC.

This clonotype was observed a few times. The rearrangement joins TRBV27 to TRBJ2-5; either TRBD1 or TRBD2 may supply D (5 bases each). The CDR3 spans 14 residues. With 3 bases removed from V and 5 bases from J, the gap between germline ends came to 13 bases. Germline CDR1 reads MNHEY; CDR2 reads SMNVEV (reference sequence). CDR3 DNA: TGTGCCAGCAGTTTTTCGGGGTGGGGGGAGACCCAGTACTTC. Its translation is CASSFSGWGETQYF.

This clonotype occurred many times. The rearrangement links TRBV5-1 to TRBJ2-1, with 9 bases that match TRBD2. This CDR3 region has 15 residues. CDR1 SGHRS and CDR2 YFSETQ come from the germline V gene. V dropped 4 bases and J dropped 6; count of bases not matched to a gene: 8. CDR3 sequence: CASSQKAGGGNEQFF. The CDR3 nucleotides read TGCGCCAGCAGCCAGAAAGCGGGAGGCGGCAATGAGCAGTTCTTC.

The J gene is TRBJ2-7, the V gene TRBV20-1, with D perhaps matching TRBD2 (6 bases). V was trimmed by 0 bases and J by 2 bases, leaving 14 bases between them. The CDR3 is made up of 15 amino acids. CDR1 and CDR2 from the germline V gene are DFQATT and SNEGSKA (reference sequence). CDR3 loop: CSARDGGKTTYEQYF. The DNA of the CDR3 is TGCAGTGCTAGAGATGGGGGGAAAACAACCTACGAGCAGTACTTC.

V usage is TRBV27 and J usage is TRBJ2-7, with D unresolved. The germline gives CDR1 MNHEY, CDR2 SMNVEV (reference sequence). V was trimmed by 5 bases and J by 7 bases, leaving 9 bases between them. CDR3 length: 11 residues. In nucleotides, the CDR3 is TGTGCCAGCAGTAACGGAGATGAGCAGTACTTC. This gives the protein CASSNGDEQYF.

This rearrangement joins TRBV6-1 to TRBJ2-2; D perhaps matches TRBD1 (6 bases). V was pared by 6 bases and J by 0 bases, with 17 bases between. This CDR3 region has 17 residues. Germline V gene data show CDR1 as MNHNS and CDR2 as SASEGT. The CDR3 nucleotides read TGTGCCAGCAGGATCGGACAGCTTGGCGCGAACACCGGGGAGCTGTTTTTT. It yields the protein CASRIGQLGANTGELFF.

The V call is TRBV5-4, the J call TRBJ2-7, with 9 bases aligning to TRBD1. The ends lost 9 bases at V and 4 bases at J; junction bases unmatched: 11. The CDR3 length is 14 residues. Germline V CDR1 and CDR2: SGHNT, YYREEE (reference sequence). The CDR3 DNA reads TGTGCCATGACGAACCGGGACAGGGTTTACGAGCAGTACTTC. It specifies CAMTNRDRVYEQYF. Full variable domain (outside the CDR3, taken from reference TRBV5-4 and TRBJ2-7): ETGVTQSPTHLIKTRGQQVTLRCSSQSGHNTVSWYQQALGQGPQFIFQYYREEENGRGNFPPRFSGLQFPNYSSELNVNALELDDSALYLCAMTNRDRVYEQYFGPGTRLTVT.

This rearrangement joins TRBV7-2 to TRBJ1-3; D call uncertain. The germline V gene has CDR1 SGHTA and CDR2 FQGNSA. This CDR3 comprises 12 residues. V lost 3 bases, J lost 6 bases, and 6 bases lay in between. The CDR3 bases are TGTGCCAGCAGCTTGACGGCAAACACCATATATTTT. Translated: CASSLTANTIYF.

This clonotype came up a few times. The chain employs TRBV6-4 and TRBJ2-3; tentatively, D is TRBD2 (6 bases). The CDR3 is made up of 13 amino acids. Trimming removed 6 bases from V and 2 bases from J, with 9 bases in between. Germline-derived CDR1 and CDR2 are MRHNA and SNTAGT. The CDR3 DNA follows: TGTGCCAGCAGAAGGGACTTCACAGATACGCAGTATTTT. It codes for CASRRDFTDTQYF.

This clonotype was counted many times. In DNA form, the CDR3 reads TGTGCCAGTAATAAGGGGACCTATGGCTACACCTTC. It encodes CASNKGTYGYTF. The chain couples TRBV19 to TRBJ1-2; a weak D match, TRBD1 (5 bases). Germline CDR1 reads LNHDA; CDR2 reads SQIVND (reference sequence). This CDR3 has 12 amino acids. V lost 7 bases and J lost 4, with 10 bases in between.

In this sample, this clonotype turned up a few times. The rearrangement links TRBV6-1 to TRBJ2-5; TRBD2 aligns across 10 bases. V was clipped by 6 bases and J by 13 bases; unmatched bases: 11. This CDR3 has 13 residues. Germline V gene data show CDR1 as MNHNS and CDR2 as SASEGT. The CDR3 DNA reads as TGTGCCAGCAGGGAGGGAGCTAGCGGGAGTGGGTACTTC. It encodes CASREGASGSGYF.

The chain recombines TRBV6-5 with TRBJ2-5; no firm D call. CDR1 and CDR2 (germline): MNHEY, SVGAGI. The CDR3 loop spans 14 amino acids. The germline V and J ends were trimmed by 1 base and 5 bases, with 11 bases remaining between them. CDR3 DNA sequence: TGTGCCAGCAGTTACTATCCCGGTGGGGAGACCCAGTACTTC. Translation: CASSYYPGGETQYF.

V is TRBV7-2 and J is TRBJ1-6; no clear D gene. The V gene's germline CDR1 is SGHTA and CDR2 FQGNSA. Trimming left V 1 base short and J 10 bases short, with 11 bases between. CDR3 length equals 14 residues. CDR3 sequence (DNA): TGTGCCAGCAGCTTAGTCTACAGCAAATCACCCCTCCACTTT. Protein product: CASSLVYSKSPLHF.

This clonotype has more than one count but fewer than ten. The V call is TRBV20-1, the J call TRBJ2-2; tentatively, D is TRBD2 (6 bases). V shed 0 bases and J shed 13 bases, with 15 bases lying between them. CDR1 is DFQATT and CDR2 is SNEGSKA in the germline V gene (reference sequence). The length of the CDR3 is 13 residues. CDR3 amino acids: CSARETQASVLFF. The CDR3 bases are TGCAGTGCTAGAGAAACCCAGGCTAGCGTGCTGTTTTTT.

The chain uses TRBV7-3 and TRBJ2-3; 14 bases are a match to TRBD2. The CDR3 consists of 17 residues. The V gene's germline CDR1 is SGHTA and CDR2 FQGTGA. V shed 0 bases, J shed 4 bases, and the junction held 3 bases outside the gene matches. CDR3 amino acids: CASSLTGLAGVADTQYF. Here the CDR3 DNA reads TGTGCCAGCAGCTTAACGGGACTAGCGGGAGTTGCAGATACGCAGTATTTT.

This clonotype has a handful of counts. The V gene is TRBV20-1, the J gene TRBJ2-7; D perhaps matches TRBD1 (6 bases). The CDR3 covers 15 residues. The V end was cut by 1 base, the J end by 3 bases, with 16 bases between. CDR1 DFQATT and CDR2 SNEGSKA come from the germline V gene (reference sequence). The CDR3 reads CSARVLVEGVYEQYF. For the CDR3, the DNA is TGCAGTGCTAGAGTCCTAGTAGAGGGGGTCTACGAGCAGTACTTC.

This clonotype was seen repeatedly, ten times or more. V is TRBV5-4 and J is TRBJ2-2; TRBD1 agrees at 9 bases. Germline values: CDR1 SGHNT, CDR2 YYREEE (reference sequence). V lost 4 bases to trimming and J lost 4 bases; unmatched junction nucleotides: 8. The CDR3 length is 16 residues. Here the CDR3 reads CASSGRDRVSTGELFF. The CDR3 DNA reads TGTGCCAGCAGCGGCCGGGACAGGGTTAGCACCGGGGAGCTGTTTTTT.

The chain couples TRBV4-3 to TRBJ2-1; TRBD2 is a possible D gene (5 bases). With 1 base removed from V and 4 bases from J, the gap between germline ends came to 11 bases. The CDR3 is 15 residues long. CDR1 is LGHNA, CDR2 YSLEER, per germline. CDR3 residues: CASSQGPGNYNEQFF. The CDR3 DNA follows: TGCGCCAGCAGCCAAGGTCCCGGGAATTACAATGAGCAGTTCTTC.

A few counts support this clonotype. The chain links TRBV20-1 to TRBJ1-2; D remains ambiguous. Germline CDR1 reads DFQATT; CDR2 reads SNEGSKA (reference sequence). The CDR3 covers 12 residues. V lost 3 bases and J 6 bases, leaving 11 bases between the germline ends. CDR3 coding DNA: TGCAGTGCTAGTGAGGGAAGCAATGGCTACACCTTC. It yields the protein CSASEGSNGYTF.

This clonotype has only a few counts. The chain is built from TRBV24-1 and TRBJ2-4; TRBD1 is a possible D gene (6 bases). This CDR3 is built from 14 residues. Trimming removed 0 bases from V and 9 bases from J, with 11 bases in between. Germline values: CDR1 KGHDR, CDR2 SFDVKD. DNA of the CDR3: TGTGCCACCAGTGATTTGTCGACAGGAGGCATTCAGTACTTC. Encoded protein: CATSDLSTGGIQYF.

This clonotype has a handful of counts. The V gene is TRBV4-3, the J gene TRBJ2-7; D possibly uses TRBD1 or TRBD2 (5 bases each). Germline assignment: CDR1 LGHNA and CDR2 YSLEER. The CDR3 has 15 residues. V lost 1 base and J 7 bases, leaving 17 bases between the germline ends. The CDR3 reads CASSQGWGILGEQYF. The CDR3 coding sequence is TGCGCCAGCAGCCAAGGATGGGGGATCCTAGGTGAGCAGTACTTC.

V and J are TRBV4-1 and TRBJ1-2; D is unresolved. The CDR3 has 14 residues. CDR1 is MGHRA and CDR2 is YSYEKL in the germline V gene. Trimming pared 0 bases from V and 7 bases from J, leaving 12 bases between. The CDR3 DNA reads TGCGCCAGCAGCCAAGACCTTACCTTCCGTGGCTACACCTTC. Residues: CASSQDLTFRGYTF.

The rearrangement uses TRBV28 and TRBJ1-4; D is unclear. CDR1 and CDR2 (germline): MDHEN, SYDVKM. The CDR3 covers 12 residues. The V end lost 2 bases, the J end lost 12 bases, and 10 bases lay between the germline ends. CDR3 sequence: CASSLIPEQLFF. The CDR3 region has the DNA TGTGCCAGCAGTTTAATTCCCGAGCAACTGTTTTTT.

The J gene is TRBJ2-2, the V gene TRBV7-2, with D perhaps TRBD2 (6 bases). CDR1 is SGHTA, CDR2 FQGNSA, per germline. The CDR3 is 16 amino acids. The ends were cut back, 6 bases at V and 0 bases at J, with 14 bases in the middle. CDR3 in amino acids: CASSKRATTNTGELFF. The CDR3 DNA reads TGTGCCAGCAGTAAGCGGGCGACAACGAACACCGGGGAGCTGTTTTTT. Filled out from reference TRBV7-2 and TRBJ2-2, the complete variable domain reads GAGVSQSPSNKVTEKGKDVELRCDPISGHTALYWYRQSLGQGLEFLIYFQGNSAPDKSGLPSDRFSAERTGGSVSTLTIQRTQQEDSAVYLCASSKRATTNTGELFFGEGSRLTVL.